The source of this TCR beta chain is a study of blood T cell repertoires in COVID-19. Study-wide context: COVID-19 samples, acute and convalescent, were from the United States, Italy and Spain. T cells, B-cell-depleted T cells, or PBMCs provided the cDNA or gDNA that served as material.

How the authors handled the data: Reference gene primers were amplified, and this amplification served to estimate nucleated cell counts. Produced via immunoSEQ multiplex PCR; TCRdb's table is partial and in-frame only. V and J calls and clone size are given by that table; D and trimming were obtained from the DNA. This table holds under 85,000 clones, over 70% found once. The length of the CDR3 is 17 residues. With V trimmed by 8 bases and J by 8 bases, 21 bases remained unmatched. Germline loops: CDR1 SGHRS, CDR2 YFSETQ. The chain recombines TRBV5-1 with TRBJ1-4, with TRBD1 identical over 7 bases. This clonotype was sampled from a human donor in a cohort sampled during active COVID-19. The specimen sequenced was peripheral blood. CDR3: CARSRQGNKLGREKLFF. The CDR3 DNA reads TGCGCCAGATCAAGACAGGGAAATAAATTGGGACGGGAAAAACTGTTTTTT. Together with reference TRBV5-1 and TRBJ1-4, the CDR3 gives the full variable domain: KAGVTQTPRYLIKTRGQQVTLSCSPISGHRSVSWYQQTPGQGLQFLFEYFSETQRNKGNFPGRFSGRQFSNSRSEMNVSTLELGDSALYLCARSRQGNKLGREKLFFGSGTQLSVL.